The 19 T cell receptor beta chains listed next were all sequenced from one sample in a study of cytomegalovirus exposure and HLA in healthy donors. PCR primers comprised 60 Vbeta and 13 Jbeta primers. Here immunoSEQ multiplex PCR was the method, and the copy in TCRdb shows in-frame clones only, minus some. Of 60,000 to 65,000 clones in the sample, more than 70% were seen once. The sequencing sample was made of PBMCs. These receptors all come from a woman aged 35 to 49 in good health and CMV-seropositive.

The rearrangement uses TRBV5-1 and TRBJ2-7; TRBD2 matches 7 bases. Germline CDR1 SGHRS, CDR2 YFSETQ. The CDR3 spans 16 residues. V dropped 1 base and J dropped 0; count of bases not matched to a gene: 7. The CDR3, as DNA: TGCGCCAGCAGCTTGCCCCGGGGCGGGAGCTCCTACGAGCAGTACTTC. It codes for CASSLPRGGSSYEQYF.

This chain connects TRBV14 to TRBJ2-7, with 9 bases matching TRBD1. CDR1 and CDR2 (germline): SGHDN, FVKESK. This CDR3 comprises 14 residues. The junction had 11 bases not matched to a gene; V was cut back by 4 bases and J by 10 bases. The CDR3 DNA follows: TGTGCCAGCAGCCGCGCAGGGACAGGGACCTTTCAGTACTTC. Protein sequence: CASSRAGTGTFQYF.

This clone was recorded only once. This chain links TRBV7-8 with TRBJ2-1, with 8 positions matching TRBD2. The J segment lost 4 bases and the V segment lost 5 bases, leaving 10 bases of the junction unmatched. This CDR3 spans 16 amino acids. Germline CDR1 SGHVS, CDR2 FQNEAQ. The CDR3 sequence is CASSPAPGGDYNEQFF. The CDR3 DNA sequence: TGTGCCAGCAGCCCCGCCCCGGGGGGGGATTACAATGAGCAGTTCTTC.

The chain employs TRBV7-6 and TRBJ2-1, with 8 bases that match TRBD2. CDR3 size: 16 residues. CDR1 is SGHVS and CDR2 is FNYEAQ in the germline V gene. With 1 base clipped from V and 7 bases from J, the junction kept 9 bases outside the gene matches. CDR3 DNA: TGTGCCAGCAGCTTAGTCTCCGGGGGGGCCATAAATGAGCAGTTCTTC. This gives the protein CASSLVSGGAINEQFF.

The V gene is TRBV6-1, the J gene TRBJ2-7, with D maybe TRBD2 (5 bases). Trimming took off 5 bases at V and 3 bases at J, with 8 bases between the two ends. Germline loops: CDR1 MNHNS, CDR2 SASEGT. The length of the CDR3 is 12 residues. The CDR3, as DNA: TGTGCCAGCAGTCGAGGGCACTACGAGCAGTACTTC. The encoded protein is CASSRGHYEQYF.

The chain combines TRBV6-1 with TRBJ1-4, with D perhaps matching TRBD1 (6 bases). The germline V gene has CDR1 MNHNS and CDR2 SASEGT. The CDR3 consists of 15 residues. Trimming cost V 7 bases and J 10 bases, with 22 bases left between them. The CDR3 loop is CASTGERGLATKLFF. The DNA of the CDR3 is TGTGCCAGCACAGGGGAGAGGGGCTTAGCAACAAAACTGTTTTTT.

This clone has just a few counts. CDR3 sequence (DNA): TGTGCCAGCAGTGAAGACACGAACACTGAAGCTTTCTTT. This sequence encodes CASSEDTNTEAFF. The chain has TRBV2 and TRBJ1-1; no clear D gene. Trimming took off 1 base at V and 1 base at J, with 4 bases between the two ends. The germline CDR1 and CDR2 sequences are SNHLY and FYNNEI. CDR3 length: 13 amino acids.

This clone occurred a few times. This chain connects TRBV27 to TRBJ2-7; TRBD2 matches at 9 bases. This CDR3 region has 20 residues. V was pared by 6 bases and J by 3 bases, with 24 bases of the junction left unmatched. CDR1 and CDR2 (germline): MNHEY, SMNVEV (reference sequence). CDR3 sequence: CASSPVAVRRLAGADYEQYF. Written as DNA, the CDR3 is TGTGCCAGCAGCCCGGTCGCGGTCAGGCGTTTAGCGGGGGCTGACTACGAGCAGTACTTC.

This chain joins TRBV27 and TRBJ1-1; maybe TRBD1 (5 bases). Germline CDR1 is MNHEY and CDR2 is SMNVEV (reference sequence). The V end was cut by 5 bases, the J end by 0 bases, with 19 bases between. The CDR3 extends over 17 amino acids. CDR3 in DNA: TGTGCCAGCAGTCGCAGGGACTTCAATGGGGTGAACACTGAAGCTTTCTTT. Its translation: CASSRRDFNGVNTEAFF.

The rearrangement uses TRBV18 and TRBJ1-1, with a tentative D call TRBD1 (5 bases). Germline V lookup: CDR1 KGHSH, CDR2 LQKENI. The germline V and J ends were trimmed by 2 bases and 1 base, with 14 bases remaining between them. The CDR3 length is 16 residues. CDR3 in amino acids: CASSPTGEGQNTEAFF. Written as DNA, the CDR3 is TGTGCCAGCTCACCAACCGGGGAGGGGCAGAACACTGAAGCTTTCTTT.

The chain couples TRBV11-2 to TRBJ1-2; D not resolved. The CDR3 length is 15 residues. Looked up from germline, CDR1 is SGHAT and CDR2 is FQNNGV. Trimming stripped 4 bases from V and 5 bases from J, with 17 bases between. Here the CDR3 reads CASSSGPREEYGYTF. CDR3 bases: TGTGCCAGCAGCTCCGGGCCGAGGGAGGAGTATGGCTACACCTTC. The full variable domain, its missing parts supplied by reference TRBV11-2 and TRBJ1-2, is EAGVAQSPRYKIIEKRQSVAFWCNPISGHATLYWYQQILGQGPKLLIQFQNNGVVDDSQLPKDRFSAERLKGVDSTLKIQPAKLEDSAVYLCASSSGPREEYGYTFGSGTRLTVV.

This sequence joins TRBV27 and TRBJ1-3, with D possibly being TRBD1 (5 bases). The length of the CDR3 is 16 residues. Germline lookup yields CDR1 MNHEY and CDR2 SMNVEV (reference sequence). V lost 2 bases to trimming and J lost 4 bases, with 15 bases between them. CDR3 nucleotides: TGTGCCAGCAGTTTAAACAGGATGGGATACGGAAACACCATATATTTT. Translating it yields CASSLNRMGYGNTIYF.

The chain links TRBV5-1 to TRBJ2-3; TRBD2 is a possible D gene (5 bases). There are 15 residues in the CDR3. Trimming left V 4 bases short and J 5 bases short, with 17 bases between. Germline V gives CDR1 SGHRS, CDR2 YFSETQ. CDR3 in amino acids: CASSAQRSAGDTQYF. The CDR3 DNA reads as TGCGCCAGCAGCGCACAGCGATCCGCGGGAGATACGCAGTATTTT.

There are a few counts of this clone. V usage is TRBV27 and J usage is TRBJ2-3; D gene ambiguous. Germline assignment: CDR1 MNHEY and CDR2 SMNVEV (reference sequence). This CDR3 spans 11 amino acids. V was clipped by 8 bases and J by 6 bases, with 9 bases between them. The CDR3 protein is CASSAADTQYF. The CDR3 nucleotides read TGTGCCAGCTCCGCGGCGGATACGCAGTATTTT.

In nucleotides, the CDR3 is TGTGCCAGCAGTGAAAATGCGGGCACTGAAGCTTTCTTT. Protein product: CASSENAGTEAFF. The chain carries TRBV2 and TRBJ1-1; D is unresolved. This CDR3 comprises 13 residues. Germline V gives CDR1 SNHLY, CDR2 FYNNEI. Trimming shortened V by 2 bases and J by 4 bases, and 8 bases separated the two germline ends.

A single count supports this clone. The CDR3 loop is CASSIELPEFSNYGYTF. Here the CDR3 DNA reads TGTGCCAGCTCTATAGAGCTCCCGGAGTTTTCTAACTATGGCTACACCTTC. The rearrangement uses TRBV18 and TRBJ1-2, with D uncertain. With 6 bases removed from V and 0 bases from J, the gap between germline ends came to 20 bases. CDR3 length equals 17 residues. Germline CDR1 and CDR2: KGHSH and LQKENI.

The sample holds a few counts of this clone. The sample holds other DNA sequences that translate to the same CDR3. V usage is TRBV30 and J usage is TRBJ2-7; weak D call: TRBD2 (6 bases). Germline V lookup: CDR1 GTSNPN, CDR2 SVGIG (reference sequence). Trimming left V 3 bases short and J 3 bases short, with 9 bases between. This CDR3 is built from 12 residues. The CDR3 is CAWREGNYEQYF. The CDR3 DNA is TGTGCCTGGAGGGAGGGAAACTACGAGCAGTACTTC.

V is TRBV29-1 and J is TRBJ1-4, with D perhaps matching TRBD1 (5 bases). Germline CDR1 reads SQVTM; CDR2 reads ANQGSEA. The V and J ends lost 0 bases and 8 bases respectively, with 10 bases between them. This CDR3 spans 13 amino acids. CDR3 amino acids: CSVEDQTAEKLFF. In DNA, the CDR3 is TGCAGCGTTGAAGATCAGACAGCCGAAAAACTGTTTTTT.

The chain links TRBV6-1 to TRBJ1-1; no reliable D call. In germline, CDR1 is MNHNS, CDR2 SASEGT. The CDR3 loop spans 14 amino acids. V was clipped by 3 bases and J by 6 bases, with 14 bases between them. The DNA of the CDR3 is TGTGCCAGCAGTGAGAGAGGGTATTCAGCTGAAGCTTTCTTT. It encodes CASSERGYSAEAFF.